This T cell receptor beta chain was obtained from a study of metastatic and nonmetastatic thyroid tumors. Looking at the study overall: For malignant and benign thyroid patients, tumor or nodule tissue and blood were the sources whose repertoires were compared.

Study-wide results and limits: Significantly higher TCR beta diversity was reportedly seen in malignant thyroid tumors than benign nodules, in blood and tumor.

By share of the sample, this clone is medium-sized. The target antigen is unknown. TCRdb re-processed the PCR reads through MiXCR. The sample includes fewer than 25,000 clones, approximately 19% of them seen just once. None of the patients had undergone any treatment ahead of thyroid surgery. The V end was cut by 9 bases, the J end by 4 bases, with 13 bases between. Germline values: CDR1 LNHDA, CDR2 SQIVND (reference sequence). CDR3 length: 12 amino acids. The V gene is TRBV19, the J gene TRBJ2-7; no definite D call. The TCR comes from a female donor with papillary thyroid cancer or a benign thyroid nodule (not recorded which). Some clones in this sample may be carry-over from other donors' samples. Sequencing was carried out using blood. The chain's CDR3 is CASGPKGYEQYF. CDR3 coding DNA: TGTGCCAGCGGACCTAAGGGTTACGAGCAGTACTTC.